These T cell receptor beta chains were read from a single sample in a study of OX40 agonist ivuxolimab in advanced cancers. Repertoires were generated with immunoSEQ multiplex PCR, while TCRdb's copy carries only in-frame clones and drops some. The sample has approximately 45,000 clones, about 90% seen once. This material consisted of CD4+ or CD8+ T cells sorted from blood, taken in a trial of the OX40 agonist ivuxolimab. These receptors were obtained from an adult with an advanced solid tumor such as melanoma, head and neck, liver or kidney cancer. Both conserved end residues are part of each CDR3. Each record gives: D gene, clone size, V gene, J gene, CDR3 protein, CDR3 DNA. The D gene is left open where the match is weak. Size is stated for part of the rows, as once, few or many counts, or as a class when the clone is expanded.

D gene: NA; clone size: few; V gene: TRBV5-1; J gene: TRBJ1-4; CDR3 protein: CASSPQGLTEKLFF; CDR3 DNA: TGCGCCAGCAGCCCACAGGGTCTTACTGAAAAACTGTTTTTT
D gene: NA; clone size: NA; V gene: TRBV10-3; J gene: TRBJ1-3; CDR3 protein: CAISEPGSPSGNTIYF; CDR3 DNA: TGTGCCATCAGTGAGCCGGGCAGCCCCTCTGGAAACACCATATATTTT
D gene: TRBD2; clone size: NA; V gene: TRBV19; J gene: TRBJ2-1; CDR3 protein: CASSTGLAFEQFF; CDR3 DNA: TGTGCCAGTAGTACAGGACTAGCTTTTGAGCAGTTCTTC
D gene: TRBD1; clone size: NA; V gene: TRBV4-2; J gene: TRBJ2-5; CDR3 protein: CASSLGGIQETQYF; CDR3 DNA: TGTGCCAGCAGCTTAGGGGGCATTCAAGAGACCCAGTACTTC
D gene: NA; clone size: NA; V gene: TRBV6-5; J gene: TRBJ2-1; CDR3 protein: CATRRETYNEQFF; CDR3 DNA: TGTGCCACCCGCAGGGAAACCTACAATGAGCAGTTCTTC
D gene: TRBD2; clone size: once; V gene: TRBV2; J gene: TRBJ2-1; CDR3 protein: CASLRTSYNEQFF; CDR3 DNA: TGTGCCAGCCTCCGGACTAGCTACAATGAGCAGTTCTTC
D gene: NA; clone size: NA; V gene: TRBV5-1; J gene: TRBJ1-2; CDR3 protein: CASSNGIQGRGYTF; CDR3 DNA: TGCGCCAGCAGCAACGGTATACAGGGACGGGGCTACACCTTC
D gene: TRBD2; clone size: NA; V gene: TRBV6-6; J gene: TRBJ2-2; CDR3 protein: CASSPTSGSAGELFF; CDR3 DNA: TGTGCCAGCAGCCCGACTAGCGGGAGCGCCGGGGAGCTGTTTTTT
D gene: TRBD2; clone size: NA; V gene: TRBV2; J gene: TRBJ2-1; CDR3 protein: CASTELAGGPGEQFF; CDR3 DNA: TGTGCCAGCACGGAACTAGCGGGAGGGCCAGGCGAGCAGTTCTTC
D gene: NA; clone size: NA; V gene: TRBV4-2; J gene: TRBJ1-5; CDR3 protein: CASSQDYGPSGNQPQHF; CDR3 DNA: TGTGCCAGCAGCCAAGATTACGGCCCCTCGGGGAATCAGCCCCAGCATTTT
D gene: TRBD2; clone size: NA; V gene: TRBV5-1; J gene: TRBJ2-7; CDR3 protein: CASSLGWTSGSKDEQYF; CDR3 DNA: TGCGCCAGCAGCTTGGGGTGGACTAGCGGGAGTAAGGACGAGCAGTACTTC
D gene: TRBD1; clone size: NA; V gene: TRBV6-1; J gene: TRBJ1-1; CDR3 protein: CASIGQGEGEAFF; CDR3 DNA: TGTGCCAGCATCGGGCAGGGGGAGGGTGAAGCTTTCTTT
D gene: NA; clone size: NA; V gene: TRBV5-1; J gene: TRBJ2-1; CDR3 protein: CASSLADPSYNEQFF; CDR3 DNA: TGCGCCAGCAGCTTGGCTGACCCGTCCTACAATGAGCAGTTCTTC
D gene: NA; clone size: NA; V gene: TRBV6-5; J gene: TRBJ2-6; CDR3 protein: CASSYSRTVWANVLTF; CDR3 DNA: TGTGCCAGCAGTTACTCGAGGACAGTCTGGGCCAACGTCCTGACTTTC
D gene: NA; clone size: NA; V gene: TRBV7-2; J gene: TRBJ1-5; CDR3 protein: CASSSSIQGEQPQHF; CDR3 DNA: TGTGCCAGCAGCTCCTCTATTCAGGGCGAACAGCCCCAGCATTTT
D gene: TRBD2; clone size: NA; V gene: TRBV28; J gene: TRBJ2-3; CDR3 protein: CASSPPYAGGPDTQYF; CDR3 DNA: TGTGCCAGCAGTCCTCCTTACGCGGGAGGGCCAGATACGCAGTATTTT
D gene: TRBD1; clone size: few; V gene: TRBV10-3; J gene: TRBJ2-3; CDR3 protein: CATEDRGYTDTQYF; CDR3 DNA: TGTGCCACCGAGGACAGGGGGTACACAGATACGCAGTATTTT
D gene: TRBD1; clone size: NA; V gene: TRBV7-2; J gene: TRBJ2-1; CDR3 protein: CASSLGQGAYNEQFF; CDR3 DNA: TGTGCCAGCAGCTTAGGGCAGGGGGCCTACAATGAGCAGTTCTTC
D gene: NA; clone size: NA; V gene: TRBV7-2; J gene: TRBJ1-2; CDR3 protein: CASNSRDLGKPGKDYGYTF; CDR3 DNA: TGTGCCAGCAACTCACGAGATTTGGGAAAACCAGGGAAAGATTATGGCTACACCTTC
D gene: NA; clone size: few; V gene: TRBV30; J gene: TRBJ1-2; CDR3 protein: CAGRDTLRNGYTF; CDR3 DNA: TGTGCCGGCCGGGACACCTTGCGGAATGGCTACACCTTC
D gene: TRBD2; clone size: NA; V gene: TRBV10-3; J gene: TRBJ2-7; CDR3 protein: CATLLAGENEQYF; CDR3 DNA: TGTGCCACCTTGCTAGCGGGAGAGAACGAGCAGTACTTC
D gene: TRBD1; clone size: NA; V gene: TRBV4-1; J gene: TRBJ2-1; CDR3 protein: CASSQNAEGQGERQGQFF; CDR3 DNA: TGCGCCAGCAGCCAGAATGCCGAGGGACAGGGTGAGCGTCAGGGCCAGTTCTTC
D gene: NA; clone size: NA; V gene: TRBV27; J gene: TRBJ2-7; CDR3 protein: CASSLAGGVPTYEQYF; CDR3 DNA: TGTGCCAGCAGTCTCGCCGGGGGCGTCCCTACTTACGAGCAGTACTTC
D gene: TRBD2; clone size: NA; V gene: TRBV5-6; J gene: TRBJ2-3; CDR3 protein: CASSLLAEGDTQYF; CDR3 DNA: TGTGCCAGCAGCTTACTAGCGGAGGGGGATACGCAGTATTTT
D gene: NA; clone size: NA; V gene: TRBV7-3; J gene: TRBJ2-3; CDR3 protein: CASSFRGADTQYF; CDR3 DNA: TGTGCCAGCAGCTTCCGGGGAGCAGATACGCAGTATTTT
D gene: NA; clone size: NA; V gene: TRBV11-2; J gene: TRBJ2-1; CDR3 protein: CASSFAAGWDSYNEQFF; CDR3 DNA: TGTGCCAGCAGCTTCGCGGCGGGATGGGACTCCTACAATGAGCAGTTCTTC
D gene: TRBD2; clone size: NA; V gene: TRBV4-1; J gene: TRBJ2-5; CDR3 protein: CASSLLGLAGWETQYF; CDR3 DNA: TGCGCCAGCAGCCTATTGGGACTAGCGGGATGGGAGACCCAGTACTTC
D gene: TRBD1; clone size: NA; V gene: TRBV27; J gene: TRBJ2-3; CDR3 protein: CASSYTGGTDTQYF; CDR3 DNA: TGTGCCAGCAGTTACACAGGGGGCACAGATACGCAGTATTTT
D gene: NA; clone size: NA; V gene: TRBV6-1; J gene: TRBJ1-4; CDR3 protein: CAGRRQGDEKLFF; CDR3 DNA: TGTGCGGGAAGGCGGCAGGGCGATGAAAAACTGTTTTTT